This TCR beta chain was captured by sequencing in a study of T cell responses to AZD1222 COVID-19 vaccine. Study-level results: The study reported that nearly half of spike-specific TCRs target unmutated variant regions. Recipients of two AZD1222 doses showed rising Spike-specific TCR breadth and depth.

Germline assignment: CDR1 SGHVS and CDR2 FQNEAQ. Between the trimmed V and J ends, which lost 4 bases and 2 bases, there was a span of 8 bases. The CDR3 sequence is 13 residues long. About this clone itself: The antigen is unknown.

Only in-frame clones appear in the TCRdb table, and some are missing; sequencing was by immunoSEQ multiplex PCR. The sample contains around 50,000 clones, 86% of which appear only once. This rearrangement joins TRBV7-8 to TRBJ1-2, with D possibly matching TRBD1 (5 bases). This clonotype was sampled from an adult who received the AZD1222 COVID-19 vaccine. This specimen was peripheral blood, taken 28 days after the second AZD1222 dose. The CDR3 protein is CASSWDGNYGYTF. Written as DNA, the CDR3 is TGTGCCAGCAGCTGGGACGGCAACTATGGCTACACCTTC.